Presented here are 30 T cell receptor beta chains from one specimen sequenced in a study of cytomegalovirus exposure and HLA in healthy donors. With 60 Vbeta and 13 Jbeta primers, the PCR was carried out. Clones were sequenced by immunoSEQ multiplex PCR, and TCRdb holds only the in-frame ones, with some missing. The table has 190,000 or so clones, over 65% seen once. Source material: PBMCs. These receptors originate from a boy younger than 10 in good health and CMV-seronegative.

This chain connects TRBV7-2 to TRBJ2-5; the D is unclear. The germline V gene has CDR1 SGHTA and CDR2 FQGNSA. V lost 2 bases, J lost 1 base, and 11 bases lay in between. This CDR3 spans 15 amino acids. The DNA of the CDR3 is TGTGCCAGCAGCTTAAAACCCCTATTCCAAGAGACCCAGTACTTC. It yields the protein CASSLKPLFQETQYF.

V is TRBV11-2 and J is TRBJ2-5; a possible D gene is TRBD1 (5 bases). CDR1 and CDR2 from the germline V gene are SGHAT and FQNNGV. This CDR3 contains 14 residues. The V end was cut by 1 base, the J end by 5 bases, with 11 bases between. Written as DNA, the CDR3 is TGTGCCAGCAGCTTAGGTGGGGCCGGGGAGACCCAGTACTTC. Translation: CASSLGGAGETQYF. Together with reference TRBV11-2 and TRBJ2-5, the CDR3 gives the full variable domain: EAGVAQSPRYKIIEKRQSVAFWCNPISGHATLYWYQQILGQGPKLLIQFQNNGVVDDSQLPKDRFSAERLKGVDSTLKIQPAKLEDSAVYLCASSLGGAGETQYFGPGTRLLVL.

V and J are TRBV7-2 and TRBJ2-3; no definite D call. Germline loops: CDR1 SGHTA, CDR2 FQGNSA. The CDR3 covers 13 residues. With 5 bases removed from V and 1 base from J, the gap between germline ends came to 7 bases. The CDR3 sequence: CASSPSRTDTQYF. CDR3 sequence (DNA): TGTGCCAGCAGCCCTTCCCGCACAGATACGCAGTATTTT.

This sequence joins TRBV6-4 and TRBJ2-7; D not resolved. From germline, CDR1 is MRHNA and CDR2 SNTAGT. The V gene lost 0 bases and the J gene lost 6 bases, with 3 bases spanning the gap. This CDR3 has 11 residues. The CDR3 DNA reads TGTGCCAGCAGTGACTCTAGCGAGCAGTACTTC. It translates to CASSDSSEQYF.

The gene calls are TRBV7-2 and TRBJ2-2, with D uncertain. The ends were cut back, 4 bases at V and 7 bases at J, with 10 bases in the middle. CDR1 is SGHTA and CDR2 is FQGNSA in the germline V gene. This CDR3 is built from 13 residues. CDR3 region: CASSSEVGGELFF. Here the CDR3 DNA reads TGTGCCAGCAGCTCTGAGGTGGGCGGGGAGCTGTTTTTT.

This chain joins TRBV5-1 and TRBJ2-7, with 7 bases aligning to TRBD1. Trimming cost V 4 bases and J 7 bases; bases outside gene matches: 14. Germline-derived CDR1 and CDR2 are SGHRS and YFSETQ. CDR3 length equals 15 residues. The CDR3 loop is CASSRSSVGQPEQYF. The CDR3 nucleotides are TGCGCCAGCAGCAGGTCCTCAGTGGGACAGCCAGAGCAGTACTTC. Filled out from reference TRBV5-1 and TRBJ2-7, the complete variable domain reads KAGVTQTPRYLIKTRGQQVTLSCSPISGHRSVSWYQQTPGQGLQFLFEYFSETQRNKGNFPGRFSGRQFSNSRSEMNVSTLELGDSALYLCASSRSSVGQPEQYFGPGTRLTVT.

The chain joins TRBV9 to TRBJ2-7; D unresolved. Deletions cut 4 bases from V and 4 bases from J, with 21 bases between. Germline lookup yields CDR1 SGDLS and CDR2 YYNGEE. This CDR3 spans 16 amino acids. The CDR3 region is CASSPSPGSLAYEQYF. Written as DNA, the CDR3 is TGTGCCAGCAGCCCAAGTCCCGGGTCCCTGGCTTACGAGCAGTACTTC.

The rearrangement joins TRBV27 to TRBJ2-1; D possibly corresponds to TRBD1 (5 bases). Trimming cost V 6 bases and J 0 bases, with 9 bases left between them. The germline V gene encodes CDR1 MNHEY and CDR2 SMNVEV (reference sequence). The CDR3 totals 14 residues. The chain's CDR3 is CASRTASSYNEQFF. As DNA, the CDR3 is TGTGCCAGCAGGACAGCAAGCTCCTACAATGAGCAGTTCTTC.

On this clone: The junction does not match germline at one end; this may be a read error. This rearrangement joins TRBV29-1 to TRBJ1-2; 9 bases line up with TRBD1. CDR1 is SQVTM, CDR2 ANQGSEA, per germline. The CDR3 is 14 residues long. The CDR3: CNVDWGQGNYGYTF. The CDR3 bases are TGCAACGTTGATTGGGGACAGGGTAACTATGGCTACACCTTC.

The chain joins TRBV7-2 to TRBJ2-5; TRBD2 agrees at 11 bases. V was pared by 3 bases and J by 5 bases, with 8 bases of the junction left unmatched. The CDR3 extends over 16 amino acids. Germline V gives CDR1 SGHTA, CDR2 FQGNSA. CDR3 protein: CASSFSGGAGWETQYF. CDR3 nucleotide sequence: TGTGCCAGCAGCTTTAGCGGGGGGGCGGGGTGGGAGACCCAGTACTTC.

This clone showed up just a few times. The chain combines TRBV9 with TRBJ2-2; 9 positions agree with TRBD2. This CDR3 comprises 20 residues. Germline V gene lookup returns CDR1 SGDLS and CDR2 YYNGEE. Losses at the gene ends were 3 bases for V and 3 bases for J; bases not matched to a gene: 18. The DNA of the CDR3 is TGTGCCAGCAGCGCGGTTTCGGGCGGGGGGGCTTCTTGGTACACCGGGGAGCTGTTTTTT. It yields the protein CASSAVSGGGASWYTGELFF.

The gene calls are TRBV4-1 and TRBJ2-2; D unclear. V was cut by 5 bases and J by 5 bases, with 9 bases left in between. Germline V gene lookup returns CDR1 MGHRA and CDR2 YSYEKL. The CDR3 is made up of 13 amino acids. This CDR3 is CASSSFRTGELFF. In nucleotides, the CDR3 is TGCGCCAGCAGCTCCTTCCGGACCGGGGAGCTGTTTTTT.

This chain joins TRBV6-6 and TRBJ2-1; tentatively, D is TRBD2 (6 bases). This CDR3 spans 15 amino acids. V gave up 8 bases and J gave up 4 bases, with 18 bases separating them. The germline V gene encodes CDR1 MNHNY and CDR2 SVGAGI (reference sequence). The DNA for the CDR3 is TGTGCCAGCCGCTCGGGGACGGGGGAATACAATGAGCAGTTCTTC. Its translation: CASRSGTGEYNEQFF.

V usage is TRBV5-6 and J usage is TRBJ2-7; D unclear. The J call is uncertain, as TRBJ2-1 better fits the DNA end. The germline V gene encodes CDR1 SGHDT and CDR2 YYEEEE. CDR3 length: 13 residues. The CDR3: CASSFVASNEQFF. The CDR3, as DNA: TGTGCCAGCAGCTTTGTGGCTAGCAATGAGCAGTTCTTC.

The rearrangement links TRBV19 to TRBJ1-2, with D unresolved. V was trimmed by 5 bases and J by 0 bases, leaving 7 bases between them. Germline CDR1 LNHDA, CDR2 SQIVND (reference sequence). CDR3 length equals 13 residues. The CDR3: CASSEVANYGYTF. CDR3 sequence (DNA): TGTGCCAGTAGTGAGGTGGCTAACTATGGCTACACCTTC.

The J gene is TRBJ2-3, the V gene TRBV4-1; 9 positions agree with TRBD2. This CDR3 region has 17 residues. Germline-derived CDR1 and CDR2 are MGHRA and YSYEKL. V shed 3 bases, J shed 4 bases, and the junction held 11 bases outside the gene matches. This CDR3 is CASSQGGGGWGPDTQYF. The CDR3 coding sequence is TGCGCCAGCAGCCAGGGCGGGGGGGGGTGGGGGCCAGATACGCAGTATTTT.

The rearrangement uses TRBV6-5 and TRBJ1-2, with D possibly matching TRBD1 (6 bases). Trimming removed 1 base from V and 7 bases from J, with 16 bases in between. Germline V lookup: CDR1 MNHEY, CDR2 SVGAGI. CDR3 length equals 15 residues. The CDR3 DNA is TGTGCCAGCAGTTACTTCTCCGGGACATGGGGTGGCTACACCTTC. It encodes CASSYFSGTWGGYTF.

This clone has only a few counts. The V call is TRBV2, the J call TRBJ2-7; a possible D gene is TRBD2 (6 bases). CDR3 length: 12 residues. V lost 7 bases, J lost 3 bases, and 10 bases lay in between. Per germline, CDR1 SNHLY and CDR2 FYNNEI. The DNA of the CDR3 is TGTGCCAGCATTGGGGGGATCTACGAGCAGTACTTC. This codes for CASIGGIYEQYF.

V usage is TRBV25-1 and J usage is TRBJ2-5; 14 positions match TRBD2. This CDR3 has 17 amino acids. Germline lookup yields CDR1 MGHDK and CDR2 SYGVNS. V was clipped by 1 base and J by 4 bases; unmatched bases: 5. The CDR3, as DNA: TGTGCCAGCAGTGAATCGACTAGCGGGGGGGTTTTAGAGACCCAGTACTTC. This encodes CASSESTSGGVLETQYF.

This sequence joins TRBV5-6 and TRBJ2-7, with a possible D match to TRBD1 (5 bases). CDR3 length: 12 residues. V lost 1 base and J 4 bases, leaving 6 bases between the germline ends. The germline gives CDR1 SGHDT, CDR2 YYEEEE. The CDR3 coding sequence is TGTGCCAGCAGCTTGAAGGGGTACGAGCAGTACTTC. As protein: CASSLKGYEQYF.

The genes are TRBV19 and TRBJ1-6; D is undetermined. This CDR3 has 19 amino acids. V was clipped by 4 bases and J by 0 bases, with 19 bases between them. Germline CDR1 reads LNHDA; CDR2 reads SQIVND (reference sequence). This chain's CDR3 is CASSTSGALISSYNSPLHF. The CDR3 region has the DNA TGTGCCAGTAGTACGTCGGGAGCACTTATTAGCTCCTATAATTCACCCCTCCACTTT.

This clone appeared a few times. V usage is TRBV5-5 and J usage is TRBJ1-1; weak D call: TRBD1 (5 bases). Trimming left V 3 bases short and J 11 bases short, with 11 bases between. Germline-derived CDR1 and CDR2 are SGHKS and YYEKEE (reference sequence). The CDR3 covers 11 residues. The CDR3 region has the DNA TGTGCCAGCAGCTCCGGACAAGGGGCTTTCTTT. It codes for CASSSGQGAFF.

This clone was counted a few times. This sequence joins TRBV18 and TRBJ1-6; D uncertain. The CDR3 consists of 15 residues. Germline V lookup: CDR1 KGHSH, CDR2 LQKENI. Trimming stripped 3 bases from V and 0 bases from J, with 6 bases between. CDR3 sequence: CASSPVDSYNSPLHF. The DNA for the CDR3 is TGTGCCAGCTCACCGGTAGACTCCTATAATTCACCCCTCCACTTT.

The CDR3 spells CASSVQNNEKLFF. The CDR3 coding sequence is TGCGCCAGCAGTGTACAGAATAATGAAAAACTGTTTTTT. This chain joins TRBV5-1 and TRBJ1-4; D not resolved. V was shortened by 5 bases and J by 4 bases, with 9 bases between the two germline ends. The CDR3 loop spans 13 amino acids. Germline V lookup: CDR1 SGHRS, CDR2 YFSETQ.

The chain couples TRBV27 to TRBJ1-6; D is uncertain. Trimming cost V 3 bases and J 2 bases, with 8 bases left between them. This CDR3 has 15 residues. Germline CDR1 is MNHEY and CDR2 is SMNVEV (reference sequence). The CDR3 DNA is TGTGCCAGCAGTTTGGCGGAACCCTATAATTCACCCCTCCACTTT. It codes for CASSLAEPYNSPLHF.

The chain joins TRBV18 to TRBJ2-1, with 11 bases identical to TRBD1. The germline V gene encodes CDR1 KGHSH and CDR2 LQKENI. V lost 5 bases and J lost 4; bases outside the gene matches: 10. The CDR3 is 17 amino acids. This CDR3 reads CASSGRDRDRGYNEQFF. CDR3 in DNA: TGTGCCAGCTCAGGCAGGGACCGGGACAGGGGGTACAATGAGCAGTTCTTC. The whole variable domain, remainder taken from reference TRBV18 and TRBJ2-1, is NAGVMQNPRHLVRRRGQEARLRCSPMKGHSHVYWYRQLPEEGLKFMVYLQKENIIDESGMPKERFSAEFPKEGPSILRIQQVVRGDSAAYFCASSGRDRDRGYNEQFFGPGTRLTVL.

The rearrangement uses TRBV7-9 and TRBJ2-7, with 7 bases aligning to TRBD1. Germline V gene data show CDR1 as SEHNR and CDR2 as FQNEAQ (reference sequence). This CDR3 is 16 amino acids long. V shed 5 bases, J shed 3 bases, and the junction held 13 bases outside the gene matches. The CDR3 is CASSHSGRTGFYEQYF. CDR3 DNA sequence: TGTGCCAGCAGCCATTCAGGTAGGACAGGATTCTACGAGCAGTACTTC.

The chain combines TRBV5-1 with TRBJ1-1; TRBD1 is a possible D gene (6 bases). This CDR3 has 15 residues. Looked up from germline, CDR1 is SGHRS and CDR2 is YFSETQ. Trimming took off 4 bases at V and 3 bases at J, with 16 bases between the two ends. CDR3 in amino acids: CASSPHGGGDTEAFF. In nucleotides, the CDR3 is TGCGCCAGCAGCCCCCACGGGGGGGGCGACACTGAAGCTTTCTTT.

The genes are TRBV7-6 and TRBJ2-5; 9 bases match TRBD1. Germline CDR1 and CDR2: SGHVS and FNYEAQ. V was pared by 2 bases and J by 2 bases, with 3 bases of the junction left unmatched. The CDR3 length is 15 residues. The CDR3, as DNA: TGTGCCAGCAGCTTATTGGGGACAGGGCAAGAGACCCAGTACTTC. Translated, it gives CASSLLGTGQETQYF.

The chain uses TRBV18 and TRBJ1-4; 7 bases line up with TRBD1. Germline V gene sequence: CDR1 KGHSH, CDR2 LQKENI. V gave up 5 bases and J gave up 11 bases; unmatched junction bases: 8. This CDR3 region has 13 residues. CDR3 in DNA: TGTGCCAGCTCAGCGACCGGGACAGTGAAACTGTTTTTT. It encodes CASSATGTVKLFF.